This record looks at one T cell receptor beta chain sequence and its context. Its target is unknown. Germline V gene lookup returns CDR1 MNHEY and CDR2 SVGAGI. The ends were cut back, 0 bases at V and 4 bases at J, with 6 bases in the middle. CDR3 length equals 14 residues. The data were obtained in a study of siplizumab effects on memory and regulatory T cells. Assays captured 10^5 or so TCR templates per sample. Generated by immunoSEQ multiplex PCR, the TCRdb table keeps only in-frame clones and is missing some. This sample has roughly 69,000 clones, with roughly 85% found just once. Broader study findings: Alloreactive sequences traceable to unstimulated CD4+ memory cells declined significantly under siplizumab.

This TCR was sampled from a human donor in good health. Sequencing used memory CD4+ T cells sorted from blood. V is TRBV6-5 and J is TRBJ2-2; D not resolved. CDR3 coding DNA: TGTGCCAGCAGTTACTCGAGAGTCACCGGGGAGCTGTTTTTT. The encoded protein is CASSYSRVTGELFF.